This TCR beta chain was captured by sequencing in a study of T-cell reconstitution after alpha-beta-depleted transplantation in children. Unique molecular identifiers were used in preparing the TCRbeta library. TCRdb re-called the PCR reads through MiXCR, storing one row per CDR3 protein. This sample has about 300,000 distinct CDR3 sequences, with almost 8% found just once. Study-wide points: There were some patients whose high TCRbeta diversity at day 60 came from surviving recipient T cells and thymic progenitors. Several hundred rapidly expanded clones from non-depleted graft cells reportedly supplied alpha-beta T cells about two months post-transplant. A year post-transplant, T-cell counts and diversity derived mostly from newly produced T cells.

This clonotype was picked up a small number of times. What it recognizes is unknown. The receptor comes from a female patient aged 2 to 10 who had a stem cell transplant for Fanconi anemia, so the T cells may come from the graft donor. The starting material was peripheral blood, obtained 360 days after TCRalphabeta/CD19-depleted stem cell transplant.

CDR3: CASSLEHPNSNQPQHF. The CDR3 DNA sequence: TGTGCCAGCAGTTTGGAACATCCGAATAGCAATCAGCCCCAGCATTTT. The V gene is TRBV12-3 or TRBV12-4, the J gene TRBJ1-5; D is unresolved. The V end lost 3 bases, the J end lost 0 bases, and 12 bases lay between the germline ends. This CDR3 has 16 residues.